The source of this T cell receptor beta chain is a study of cytomegalovirus exposure and HLA in healthy donors. Whole-study results and caveats: A later analysis by the authors found several of the most significant clusters apparently linked to common viral pathogens.

Details on this clone: Its antigen remains unknown.

Donors counted as nominally healthy when sampled, yet unrecorded immune exposures were likely. The germline CDR1 and CDR2 sequences are KGHSH and LQKENI. CDR3 length: 14 amino acids. The junction had 5 bases not matched to a gene; V was cut back by 5 bases and J by 1 base. The study ran its PCR with 60 Vbeta and 13 Jbeta primers. Generated by immunoSEQ multiplex PCR, the TCRdb table keeps only in-frame clones and is missing some. This table holds more than 85,000 clones, roughly 76% found once. Sample: PBMCs. The sequence was collected from a woman aged 45-65 years in good health and CMV-seropositive. The chain joins TRBV18 to TRBJ2-7; 7 bases are shared with TRBD1. The CDR3 sequence: CASSEWTGSYEQYF. The CDR3 DNA reads as TGTGCCAGCTCAGAATGGACAGGTTCCTACGAGCAGTACTTC. Complete variable domain (other parts from reference TRBV18 and TRBJ2-7): NAGVMQNPRHLVRRRGQEARLRCSPMKGHSHVYWYRQLPEEGLKFMVYLQKENIIDESGMPKERFSAEFPKEGPSILRIQQVVRGDSAAYFCASSEWTGSYEQYFGPGTRLTVT.